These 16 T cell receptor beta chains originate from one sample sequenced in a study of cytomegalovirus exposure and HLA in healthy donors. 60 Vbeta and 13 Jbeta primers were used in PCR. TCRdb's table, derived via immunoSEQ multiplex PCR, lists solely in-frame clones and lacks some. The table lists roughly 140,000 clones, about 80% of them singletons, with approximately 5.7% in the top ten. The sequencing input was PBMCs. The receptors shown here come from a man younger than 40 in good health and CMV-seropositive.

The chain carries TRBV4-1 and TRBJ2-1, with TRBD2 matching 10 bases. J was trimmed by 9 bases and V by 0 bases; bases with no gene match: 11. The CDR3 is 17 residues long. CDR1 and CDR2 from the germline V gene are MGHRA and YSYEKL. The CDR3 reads CASSQEVSSGSRAEQFF. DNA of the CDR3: TGCGCCAGCAGCCAAGAGGTTTCTAGCGGGAGTCGCGCTGAGCAGTTCTTC.

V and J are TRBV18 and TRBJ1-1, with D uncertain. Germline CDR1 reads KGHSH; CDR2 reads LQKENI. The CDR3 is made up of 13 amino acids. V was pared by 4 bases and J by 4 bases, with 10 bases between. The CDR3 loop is CASSHGEGTEAFF. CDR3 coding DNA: TGTGCCAGCTCACACGGGGAGGGCACTGAAGCTTTCTTT.

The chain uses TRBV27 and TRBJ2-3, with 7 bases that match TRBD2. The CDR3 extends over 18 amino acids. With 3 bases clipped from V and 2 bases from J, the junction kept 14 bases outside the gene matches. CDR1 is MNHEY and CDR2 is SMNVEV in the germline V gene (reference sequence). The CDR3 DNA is TGTGCCAGCAGTTTTAATCCCCCCTCGACTAGCAACACAGATACGCAGTATTTT. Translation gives CASSFNPPSTSNTDTQYF.

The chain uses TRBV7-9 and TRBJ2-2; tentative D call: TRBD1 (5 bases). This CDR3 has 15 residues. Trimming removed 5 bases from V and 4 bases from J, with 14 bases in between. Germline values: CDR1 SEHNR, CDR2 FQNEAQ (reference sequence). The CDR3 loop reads CASSPLGLFTGELFF. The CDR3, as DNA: TGTGCCAGCAGCCCTCTGGGGCTATTCACCGGGGAGCTGTTTTTT.

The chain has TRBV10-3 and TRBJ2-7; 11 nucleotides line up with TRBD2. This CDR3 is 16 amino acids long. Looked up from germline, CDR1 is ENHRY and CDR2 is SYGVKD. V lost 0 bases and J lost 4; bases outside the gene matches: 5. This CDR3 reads CAISESFPSGRYEQYF. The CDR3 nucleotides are TGTGCCATCAGTGAGTCATTTCCTAGCGGGAGGTACGAGCAGTACTTC.

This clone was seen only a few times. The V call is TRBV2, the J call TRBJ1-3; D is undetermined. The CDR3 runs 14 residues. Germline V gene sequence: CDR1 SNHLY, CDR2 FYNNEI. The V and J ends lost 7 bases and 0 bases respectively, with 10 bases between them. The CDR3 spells CASNHLSSGNTIYF. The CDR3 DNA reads TGTGCCAGCAACCACCTAAGCTCTGGAAACACCATATATTTT.

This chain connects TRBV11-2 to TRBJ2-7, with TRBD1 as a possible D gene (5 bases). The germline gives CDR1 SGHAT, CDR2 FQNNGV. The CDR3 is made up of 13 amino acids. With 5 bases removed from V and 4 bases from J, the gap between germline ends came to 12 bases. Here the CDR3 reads CASSAGSVYEQYF. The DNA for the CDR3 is TGTGCCAGCAGCGCAGGGTCGGTGTACGAGCAGTACTTC.

As DNA, the CDR3 is TGTGCCAGTAGTATGACCGGGACAGCTTACGAGCAGTACTTC. This translates into CASSMTGTAYEQYF. The J gene is TRBJ2-7, the V gene TRBV19; 7 bases are shared with TRBD1. V shed 3 bases, J shed 4 bases, and the junction held 6 bases outside the gene matches. CDR1 and CDR2 from the germline V gene are LNHDA and SQIVND (reference sequence). This CDR3 has 14 residues. The full variable domain, in which reference TRBV19 and TRBJ2-7 provide the parts outside the CDR3, is DGGITQSPKYLFRKEGQNVTLSCEQNLNHDAMYWYRQDPGQGLRLIYYSQIVNDFQKGDIAEGYSVSREKKESFPLTVTSAQKNPTAFYLCASSMTGTAYEQYFGPGTRLTVT.

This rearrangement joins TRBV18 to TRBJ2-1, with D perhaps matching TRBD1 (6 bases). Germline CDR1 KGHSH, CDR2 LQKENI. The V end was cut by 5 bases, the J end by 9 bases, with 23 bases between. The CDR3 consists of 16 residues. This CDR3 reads CASSNLRDKGVFEQFF. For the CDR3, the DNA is TGTGCCAGCTCAAATCTCCGGGACAAGGGGGTTTTTGAGCAGTTCTTC.

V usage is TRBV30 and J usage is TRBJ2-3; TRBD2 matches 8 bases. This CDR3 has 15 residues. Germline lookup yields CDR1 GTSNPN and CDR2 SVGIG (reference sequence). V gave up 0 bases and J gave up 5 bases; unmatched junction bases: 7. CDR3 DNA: TGTGCCTGGAGTGTTGGAGCGGGGGCACAAGATACGCAGTATTTT. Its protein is CAWSVGAGAQDTQYF.

As DNA, the CDR3 is TGTGCCAGCAGCGTAGACCCCCTTTCGGGTGAGCAGTTCTTC. Its protein is CASSVDPLSGEQFF. V gene TRBV9 combines with J gene TRBJ2-1, with unresolved D. This CDR3 is built from 14 residues. V shed 0 bases and J shed 9 bases, with 13 bases lying between them. Germline V gene data show CDR1 as SGDLS and CDR2 as YYNGEE.

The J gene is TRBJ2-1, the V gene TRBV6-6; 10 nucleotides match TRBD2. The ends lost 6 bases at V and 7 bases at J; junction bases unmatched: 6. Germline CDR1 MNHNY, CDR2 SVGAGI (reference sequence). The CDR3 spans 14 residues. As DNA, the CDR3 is TGTGCCAGCAGATCTGGACTAGCGGTTAATGAGCAGTTCTTC. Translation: CASRSGLAVNEQFF.

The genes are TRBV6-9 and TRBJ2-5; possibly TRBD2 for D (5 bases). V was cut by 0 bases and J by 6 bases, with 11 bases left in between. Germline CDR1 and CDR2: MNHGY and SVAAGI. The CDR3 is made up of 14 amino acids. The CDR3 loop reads CASSYSPGLQTQYF. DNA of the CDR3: TGTGCCAGCAGTTATTCGCCGGGGTTACAGACCCAGTACTTC.

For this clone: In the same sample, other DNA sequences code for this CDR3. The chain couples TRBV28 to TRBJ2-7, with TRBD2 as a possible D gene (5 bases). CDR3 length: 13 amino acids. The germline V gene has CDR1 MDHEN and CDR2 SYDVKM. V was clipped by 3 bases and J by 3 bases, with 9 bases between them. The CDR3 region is CASSLGSSYEQYF. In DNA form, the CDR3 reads TGTGCCAGCAGTTTGGGGAGTAGCTACGAGCAGTACTTC.

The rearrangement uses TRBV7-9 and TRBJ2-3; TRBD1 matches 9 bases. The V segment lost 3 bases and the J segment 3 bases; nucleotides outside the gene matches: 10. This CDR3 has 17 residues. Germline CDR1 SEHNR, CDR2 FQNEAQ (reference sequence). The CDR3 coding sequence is TGTGCCAGCAGCTTCGGACAGGGGCTTTGGAGGACAGATACGCAGTATTTT. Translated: CASSFGQGLWRTDTQYF.

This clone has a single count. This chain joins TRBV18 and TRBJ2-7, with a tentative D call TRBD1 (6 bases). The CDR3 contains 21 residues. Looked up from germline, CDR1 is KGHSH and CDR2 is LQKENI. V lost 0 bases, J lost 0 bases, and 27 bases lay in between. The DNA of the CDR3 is TGTGCCAGCTCACCACCGAATACGAAGCTAGGCGGACAGCCGTACTCCTACGAGCAGTACTTC. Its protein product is CASSPPNTKLGGQPYSYEQYF.